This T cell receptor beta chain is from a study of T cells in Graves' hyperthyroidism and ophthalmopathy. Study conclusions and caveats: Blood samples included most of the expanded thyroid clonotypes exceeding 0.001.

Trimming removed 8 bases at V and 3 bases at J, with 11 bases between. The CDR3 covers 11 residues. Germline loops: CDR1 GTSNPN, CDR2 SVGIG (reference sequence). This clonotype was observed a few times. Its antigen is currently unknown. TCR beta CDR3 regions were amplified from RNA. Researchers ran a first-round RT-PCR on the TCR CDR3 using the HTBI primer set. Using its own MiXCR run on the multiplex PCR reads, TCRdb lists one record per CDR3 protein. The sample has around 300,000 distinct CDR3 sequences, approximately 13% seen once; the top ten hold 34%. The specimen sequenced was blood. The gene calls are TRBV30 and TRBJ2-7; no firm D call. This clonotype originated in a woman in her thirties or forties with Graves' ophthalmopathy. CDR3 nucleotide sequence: TGTGCCGGTGCGGTCGGCTACGAGCAGTACTTC. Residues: CAGAVGYEQYF.